This TCR beta chain emerged from a study of blood T cells in healthy people across ages (dated by TCRdb to about 2015). The study in broad terms: In model experiments, roughly one uniquely barcoded TCR beta cDNA molecule per two T cells was captured by template switching. Age-related changes in TCR beta repertoire diversity were measured in the study by deep sequencing normalized with unique cDNA molecular identifiers. Four age groups were formed from the donors: young (average approximately 17 years), middle-aged (approximately 40), aged (roughly 59) and long-lived (more than 75). For two donors (one aged 18 to 29 and one aged 80 or older), the study analyzed two additional independent replicas of 1 million unique cDNA reads from the same blood draw. General study outcomes and caveats: Since profiling was done on bulk unsorted PBMCs, naive and antigen-experienced compartments could not be conclusively compared. Estimates of total diversity based on one million sequenced T cells were considered lower bounds and underestimates. Because donor CMV infection status was unknown, age-related changes in expanded clonotypes were potentially confounded. The long-lived group showed more naive CD4+ T cells, fewer expanded clones and increased TCR diversity than the aged group, suggesting age selection. Observed TCR beta diversity per million T cells fell roughly linearly with age, and a significant reduction was already apparent by age roughly 40. Observed TCR beta diversity correlated strongly with the percentage of naive T cells measured by flow cytometry.

The donors were 40 or so Caucasian individuals from Russia, aged roughly 6 to 100 years, who were systemically healthy. About 10 milliliters of peripheral blood were collected from each donor into EDTA-treated Vacutainer tubes. Ficoll-Paque density-gradient centrifugation was used to isolate PBMCs, with at least 7 million per sample. Total RNA, at least 5 micrograms per sample, was extracted from PBMCs with Trizol reagent. For every donor, flow cytometry on a PBMC aliquot measured the percentage of naive CD45RAhigh/CD27high T cells. Concerning this clonotype: Its recognized antigen is unknown. There are no base qualities to consult, and no much larger clone falls within one base.

The library was obtained by 5' RACE. This sample was sequenced with an Illumina HiSeq 2500. The second PCR ran for roughly 7 to 12 cycles and used a J-beta primer mix along with a sample-barcoded 5' primer. A template-switch 5' adaptor carrying 12 random nucleotides introduced a unique molecular identifier onto each TCR beta cDNA molecule. Each sample yielded at least 2.5 million CDR3-containing paired-end reads. The Mint cDNA synthesis kit, primed by a TRBC-specific oligonucleotide, was used to synthesize first-strand cDNA from all RNA. Following uracil-DNA glycosylase treatment, all cDNA underwent a first 18-cycle PCR with the universal primers M1SS and BC2_uni_R. In the source study's methods: For normalization, 1 million high-quality reads, each with a distinct molecular identifier, were randomly selected from each sample. Reads with shared molecular identifiers were discarded instead of being binned into consensus sequences. MiTCR, with a Q25 quality threshold and the strictest error-elimination algorithm, was used for CDR3 identification, clonotype clustering and error correction. A nonparametric unseen species model using Euler transformation provided a lower-bound estimate of total TCR beta diversity. TCRdb redid the processing of the public reads, applying fastp at Q25 and MiXCR, and retained in-frame beta chains. Rows with a matching CDR3 protein are joined into one entry that keeps the most common DNA and genes. These V and J calls derive from TCRdb rather than the authors' analysis. The sample table contains fewer than 650,000 distinct CDR3 sequences; only one count was recorded for about 29% of them. The ten largest clones capture about 3.9% of the sample.

Clipping removes 5 bases from V and 3 bases from J, with 5 as the unmatched junction base count. The CDR3 runs 13 amino acids, cysteine and phenylalanine included. Here the CDR3 DNA is all that survives: 39 bases in frame from base 1. The germline V gene (reference sequence) specifies DFQATT as CDR1 and SNEGSKA as CDR2. This same sample was also taken into another study, of T cells of mothers and their children. Taken from the second paper: The donors were nine systemically healthy Caucasian individuals, made up of three mothers and their six children. cDNA synthesis used all of the extracted RNA, with approximately 1.4 ug of RNA in each 15 ul reaction. In the second PCR, sample barcodes and 2-4 random nucleotides were introduced via the M1S primer. Over 8.5 million TCR beta CDR3 reads were obtained for each mother, and around 3 million reads were obtained for each child. TCR recombination output is similarly shaped by thymic selection in related and unrelated pairs, with a minor effect exerted by inherited differences. Normalized repertoire overlap was always found to be slightly, but never significantly, higher in related mother-child pairs than in unrelated mother-child pairs. No persistent microchimeric T cell clones were found, with a detection sensitivity of approximately 95 clones per million clonotypes. Deep NGS was used in the study to compare the TCR beta repertoires of mothers and children and to look for features that separate related mother-child pairs from unrelated individuals. The mean age was roughly 36 +/- 4 years for the mothers and about 12 +/- 4 years for the children. After adapter ligation was performed with NEBNext reagents, the libraries were sequenced on an Illumina HiSeq 2000 with 100+100 nt paired-end reads. To prevent cross-contamination, the mother and child libraries were prepared a month apart and were sequenced in separate runs. For each donor, somewhere between roughly 450,000 and 2,000,000 distinct TCR beta clonotypes were identified. Naive TCR beta clonotypes were estimated from low-frequency clonotypes matched to each donor's FACS-determined naive share, without sorting.

Recombination joined TRBV20-1 with TRBJ1-1; the junction holds 8 bases that match TRBD1. Sequencing used blood. The clonotype comes from a boy under 10 years old in good health. The CDR3 reads CSAGQGWDTEAFF. In nucleotide form, the sequence is TGCAGTGCTGGACAGGGATGGGACACTGAAGCTTTCTTT.